This T cell receptor (beta chain) was sequenced in a study of T-cell reconstitution after alpha-beta-depleted transplantation in children (dated by TCRdb to about 2016). About the full investigation: T-cell immune reconstitution after TCRalphabeta/CD19-depleted allogeneic hematopoietic cell transplantation in children was quantitatively tracked in the study by means of TCR repertoire profiling.

The library relied on PCR. Sequencer: Illumina HiSeq 2500. To normalize quantification of the TCRbeta repertoire, the TCR libraries were built with molecular barcoding that relied on unique molecular identifiers. Using fastp trimming at Q25 and MiXCR clonotype assembly, TCRdb reanalyzed the public sequencing data and kept in-frame beta chains. Identical CDR3 proteins give one entry, which carries the most common genes and DNA. Across this sample there are about 500,000 distinct CDR3 sequences, with around a third seen only once. The ten largest clones capture around 2.3% of the sample. This clonotype was counted between two and nine times. The antigen it binds to is not known. It has no much larger one-base neighbor in the sample; base qualities were not kept. Spanning cysteine to phenylalanine, the CDR3 consists of 19 amino acids. Of all the DNA, just the CDR3 is kept, 57 bases in frame from base 1. CDR1 LGHNA and CDR2 YSLEER are derived from the germline V gene. Trimming accounts for 0 bases at V and 5 bases at J, while the number of junction bases matched to no gene is 17.

The sequence derives from a human donor who donated a stem cell graft to a child with aplastic anemia. The starting material was PBMCs from the stem cell graft donor, obtained from the stem cell graft. Here the chain combines TRBV4-3 and TRBJ2-3, with 7 junctional bases fitting TRBD2. For the CDR3, the sequence is CASSQDSGLRGSGIDTQYF. Read as DNA, the sequence is TGCGCCAGCAGCCAAGATAGCGGGTTACGGGGGAGTGGGATAGATACGCAGTATTTT.